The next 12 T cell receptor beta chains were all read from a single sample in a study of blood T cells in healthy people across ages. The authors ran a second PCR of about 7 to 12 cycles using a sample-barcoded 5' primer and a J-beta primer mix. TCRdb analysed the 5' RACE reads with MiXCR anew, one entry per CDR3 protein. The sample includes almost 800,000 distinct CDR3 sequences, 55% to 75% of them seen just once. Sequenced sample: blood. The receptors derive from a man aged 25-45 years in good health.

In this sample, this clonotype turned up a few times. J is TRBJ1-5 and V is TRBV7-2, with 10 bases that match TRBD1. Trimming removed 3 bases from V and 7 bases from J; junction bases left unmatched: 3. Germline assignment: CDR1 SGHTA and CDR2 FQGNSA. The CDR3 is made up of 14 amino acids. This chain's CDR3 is CASSLGTGDQPQHF. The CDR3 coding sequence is TGTGCCAGCAGCTTGGGGACAGGGGACCAGCCCCAGCATTTT.

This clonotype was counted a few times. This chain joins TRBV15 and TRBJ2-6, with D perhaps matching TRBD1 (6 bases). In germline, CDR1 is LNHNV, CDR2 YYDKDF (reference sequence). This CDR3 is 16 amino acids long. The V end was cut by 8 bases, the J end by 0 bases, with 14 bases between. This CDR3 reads CATSLGQFSGANVLTF. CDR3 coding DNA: TGTGCCACCTCGTTAGGACAGTTCTCTGGGGCCAACGTCCTGACTTTC.

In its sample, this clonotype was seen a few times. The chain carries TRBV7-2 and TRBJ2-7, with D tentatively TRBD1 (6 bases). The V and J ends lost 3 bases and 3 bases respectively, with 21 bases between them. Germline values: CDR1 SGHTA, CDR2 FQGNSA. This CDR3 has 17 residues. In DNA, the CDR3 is TGTGCCAGCAGCTTGTCCTACTCTCGGGACACCATCTACGAGCAGTACTTC. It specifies CASSLSYSRDTIYEQYF.

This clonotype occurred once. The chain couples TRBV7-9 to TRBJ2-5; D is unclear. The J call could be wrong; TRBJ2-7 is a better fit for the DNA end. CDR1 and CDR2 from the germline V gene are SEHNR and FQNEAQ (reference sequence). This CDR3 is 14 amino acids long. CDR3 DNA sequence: TGTGCCAGCAGCTTTATAGGGTCAATCGACGAGCAGTACTTC. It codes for CASSFIGSIDEQYF.

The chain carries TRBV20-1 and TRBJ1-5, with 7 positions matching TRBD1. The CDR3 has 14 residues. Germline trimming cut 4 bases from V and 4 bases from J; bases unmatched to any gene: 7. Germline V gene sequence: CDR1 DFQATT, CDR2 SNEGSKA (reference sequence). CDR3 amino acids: CSATTTGFNQPQHF. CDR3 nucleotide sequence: TGCAGTGCTACGACGACAGGGTTTAATCAGCCCCAGCATTTT.

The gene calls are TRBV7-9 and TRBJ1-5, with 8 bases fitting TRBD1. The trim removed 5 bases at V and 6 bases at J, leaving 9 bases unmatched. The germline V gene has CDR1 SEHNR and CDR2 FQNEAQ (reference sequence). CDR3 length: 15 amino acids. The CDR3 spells CASSTDRTGTQPQHF. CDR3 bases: TGTGCCAGCAGCACAGACAGGACAGGGACTCAGCCCCAGCATTTT.

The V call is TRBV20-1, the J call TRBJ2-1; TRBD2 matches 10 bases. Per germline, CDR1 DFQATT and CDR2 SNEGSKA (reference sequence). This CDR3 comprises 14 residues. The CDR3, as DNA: TGCAGACTAGGAACTAGCGGGGAGTACAATGAGCAGTTCTTC. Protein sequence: CRLGTSGEYNEQFF.

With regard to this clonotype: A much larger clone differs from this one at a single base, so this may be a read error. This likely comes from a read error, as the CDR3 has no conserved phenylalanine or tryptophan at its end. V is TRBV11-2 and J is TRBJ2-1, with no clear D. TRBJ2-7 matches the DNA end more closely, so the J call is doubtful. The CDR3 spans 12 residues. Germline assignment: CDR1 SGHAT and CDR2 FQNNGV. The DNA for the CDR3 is TGTGCCAGCAGCTTAGTCCCAAGGGAGCAGTACATC. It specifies CASSLVPREQYI.

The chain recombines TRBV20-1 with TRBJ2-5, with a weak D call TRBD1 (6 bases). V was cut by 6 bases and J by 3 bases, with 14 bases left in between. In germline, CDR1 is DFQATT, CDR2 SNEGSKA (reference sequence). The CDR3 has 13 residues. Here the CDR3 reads CSAPPGHKETQYF. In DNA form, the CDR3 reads TGCAGTGCCCCACCGGGACACAAAGAGACCCAGTACTTC.

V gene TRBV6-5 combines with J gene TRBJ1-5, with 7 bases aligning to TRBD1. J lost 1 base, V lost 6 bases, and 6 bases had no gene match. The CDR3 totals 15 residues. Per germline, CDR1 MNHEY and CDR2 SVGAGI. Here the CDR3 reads CASSRQGWSNQPQHF. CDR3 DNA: TGTGCCAGCAGCCGACAGGGATGGAGCAATCAGCCCCAGCATTTT.

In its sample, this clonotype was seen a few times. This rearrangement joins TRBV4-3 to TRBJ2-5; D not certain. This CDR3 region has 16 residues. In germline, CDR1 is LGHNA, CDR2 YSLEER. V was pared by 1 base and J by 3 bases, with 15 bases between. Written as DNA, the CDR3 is TGCGCCAGCAGCCAAGTCCTTGCTGGGGTGGAAGAGACCCAGTACTTC. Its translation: CASSQVLAGVEETQYF.

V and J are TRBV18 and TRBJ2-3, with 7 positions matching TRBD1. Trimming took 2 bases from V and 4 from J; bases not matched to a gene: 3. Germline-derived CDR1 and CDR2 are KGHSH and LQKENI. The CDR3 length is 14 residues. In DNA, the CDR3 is TGTGCCAGCTCACCAATAGACAGGGCAGATACGCAGTATTTT. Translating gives CASSPIDRADTQYF.